This paragraph reports one T cell receptor beta chain. Its antigen is not known. Germline V gene sequence: CDR1 GTSNPN, CDR2 SVGIG (reference sequence). This CDR3 is built from 15 residues. The V end was cut by 4 bases, the J end by 4 bases, with 19 bases between. The data were produced by immunoSEQ multiplex PCR, yet TCRdb's version contains in-frame clones alone and is incomplete. The data hold approximately 72,000 clones, with approximately 94% observed a single time. The data were taken from a study of cytomegalovirus exposure and HLA in healthy donors. Study background: The roughly 110 validation repertoires were produced on the same platform as the roughly 660 repertoires of the first cohort. This was reported in a later analysis. Overall study findings and caveats: Rarity characterized most TCR sequences, yet some public TCRs appeared in many donors. The study flagged 150 to 200 TCR beta chains as cytomegalovirus-associated.

Sequencing was performed on PBMCs. This sequence originates from a young woman in good health and CMV-seronegative. The rearrangement uses TRBV30 and TRBJ1-1, with a possible D match to TRBD1 (5 bases). The CDR3 bases are TGTGCCTGGACGGCGGGACTGGCCATGGGCACTGAAGCTTTCTTT. As protein: CAWTAGLAMGTEAFF.